Listed here are 4 T cell receptor beta chains from one sample, sequenced in a study of T cells after posttransplantation cyclophosphamide. Data came from immunoSEQ multiplex PCR; TCRdb stores just in-frame clones and leaves some out. The table has several thousand clones, 89% seen once; the top ten hold over 1.5%. The sample comprised memory CD4+ T cells sorted from PBMCs. The receptors shown here come from an older woman in good health, CMV-negative, and a related stem cell transplant donor.

Comments on this clone: At one boundary the junction diverges from the germline segment, which might be a read error. This chain links TRBV19 with TRBJ2-6; 7 bases fit TRBD1. CDR3 length: 18 amino acids. Germline-derived CDR1 and CDR2 are LNHDA and SQIVND (reference sequence). The CDR3: CASSTGQAQSSEANVLTF. Here the CDR3 DNA reads TGTGCCAGTAGTACAGGACAGGCCCAAAGCTCTGAGGCCAACGTCCTGACTTTC.

The chain has TRBV9 and TRBJ2-2; weak D call: TRBD1 (5 bases). V lost 4 bases and J 5 bases, leaving 15 bases between the germline ends. Germline CDR1 SGDLS, CDR2 YYNGEE. CDR3 length: 15 amino acids. CDR3: CASSPQGQGTGELFF. CDR3 nucleotides: TGTGCCAGCAGCCCCCAGGGCCAAGGGACCGGGGAGCTGTTTTTT.

The rearrangement joins TRBV2 to TRBJ1-1; a possible D gene is TRBD1 (6 bases). Germline values: CDR1 SNHLY, CDR2 FYNNEI. The CDR3 contains 13 residues. V lost 5 bases, J lost 8 bases, and 15 bases lay in between. The CDR3 bases are TGTGCCAGCAGTCCCCAGGGGATGGGGGAAGCTTTCTTT. As protein: CASSPQGMGEAFF.

This clone was recorded a few times. This sequence joins TRBV2 and TRBJ1-4, with TRBD1 matching over 11 bases. CDR3 length equals 14 residues. Germline V CDR1 and CDR2: SNHLY, FYNNEI. Trimming at V came to 5 bases and at J to 7 bases, leaving 3 bases not matched to a gene. The CDR3 region is CASSWTGGVEKLFF. The CDR3 DNA reads as TGTGCCAGCAGTTGGACAGGGGGCGTTGAAAAACTGTTTTTT.